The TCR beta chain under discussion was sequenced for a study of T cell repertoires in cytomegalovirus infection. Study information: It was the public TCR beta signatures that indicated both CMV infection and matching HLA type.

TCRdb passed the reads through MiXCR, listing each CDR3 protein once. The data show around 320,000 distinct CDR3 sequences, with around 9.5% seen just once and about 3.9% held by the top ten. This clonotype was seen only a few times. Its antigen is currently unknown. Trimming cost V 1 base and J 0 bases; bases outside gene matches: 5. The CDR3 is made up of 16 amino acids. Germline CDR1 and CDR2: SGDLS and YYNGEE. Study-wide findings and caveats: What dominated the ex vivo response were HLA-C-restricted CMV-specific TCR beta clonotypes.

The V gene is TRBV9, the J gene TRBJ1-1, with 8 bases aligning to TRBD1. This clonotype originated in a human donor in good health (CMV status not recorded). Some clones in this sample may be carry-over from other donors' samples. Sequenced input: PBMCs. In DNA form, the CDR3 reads TGTGCCAGCAGCGTATGGGCAGGGGGCATGAACACTGAAGCTTTCTTT. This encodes CASSVWAGGMNTEAFF.